The clone carrying this T cell receptor (beta chain) was recorded a few times. These data belong to a study of blood T cell repertoires in COVID-19. Sequencing used immunoSEQ multiplex PCR; TCRdb keeps in-frame clones, though not all of them. The repertoire has about 150,000 clones, 88% of them found once; the top ten carry 2% to 2.5%. Trimming removed 3 bases from V and 7 bases from J; junction bases left unmatched: 9. Germline loops: CDR1 DFQATT, CDR2 SNEGSKA (reference sequence). The CDR3 totals 15 residues. The gene calls are TRBV20-1 and TRBJ2-3; TRBD2 agrees at 11 bases. The sequenced material came from peripheral blood. The clonotype originates from a man in his fifties or sixties who had recovered from COVID-19. CDR3 amino acids: CSASYTSGGSHTQYF. The CDR3 DNA reads TGCAGTGCTAGTTACACTAGCGGGGGTTCACATACGCAGTATTTT.